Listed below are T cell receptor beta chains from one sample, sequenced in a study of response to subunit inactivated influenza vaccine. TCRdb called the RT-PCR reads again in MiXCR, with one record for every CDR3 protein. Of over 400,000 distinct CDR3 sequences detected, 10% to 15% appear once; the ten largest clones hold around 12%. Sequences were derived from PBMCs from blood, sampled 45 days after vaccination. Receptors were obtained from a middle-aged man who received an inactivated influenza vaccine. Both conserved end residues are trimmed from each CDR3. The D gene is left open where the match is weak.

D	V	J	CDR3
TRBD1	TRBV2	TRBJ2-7	ASSDGTVREQY
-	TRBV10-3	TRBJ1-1	AITDRPNTEAF
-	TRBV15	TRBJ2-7	ATSMVSGSYEQY
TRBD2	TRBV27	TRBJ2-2	ASSIQISSGDFTGELF
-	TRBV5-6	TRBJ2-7	ASSAPKAGSLYEQY
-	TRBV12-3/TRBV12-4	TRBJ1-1	ASSFLPDAEAF
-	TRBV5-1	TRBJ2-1	ASSSGTEYNEQF
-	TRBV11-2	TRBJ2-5	ASSLSDGGGETQY
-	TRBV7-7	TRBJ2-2	ASSPSTRGELF
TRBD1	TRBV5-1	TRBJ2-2	ASSPTGTGAGELF
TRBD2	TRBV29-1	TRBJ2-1	SYSRLAGDNEQF
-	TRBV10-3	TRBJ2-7	AVGRASYEQY
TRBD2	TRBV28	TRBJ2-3	ASSLRETSTDTQY
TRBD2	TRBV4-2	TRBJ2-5	ASSQAELAGQETQY
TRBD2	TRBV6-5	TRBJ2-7	ASSYSGSLTGLGVYEQY
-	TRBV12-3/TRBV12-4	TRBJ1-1	ASSLRQGMNTEAF
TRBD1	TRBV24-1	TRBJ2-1	ATSDLGTGRVNNEQF
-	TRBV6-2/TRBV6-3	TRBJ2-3	ASSRQKTRTDTQY
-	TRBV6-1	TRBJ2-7	ASILGGEQY
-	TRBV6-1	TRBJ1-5	ASRQVERQPQH
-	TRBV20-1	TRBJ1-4	SASGYSTLGNEKLF
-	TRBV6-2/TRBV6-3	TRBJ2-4	ASSPSLVRNIQY
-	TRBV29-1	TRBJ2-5	SVGGTGGEGETQY
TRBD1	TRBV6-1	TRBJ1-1	ASSGQGMNTEAF
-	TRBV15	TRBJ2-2	ATSRGGSGELF
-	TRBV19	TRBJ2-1	ASSKTRLDEQF
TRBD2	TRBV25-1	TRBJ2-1	ASNPGLAGYNEQF
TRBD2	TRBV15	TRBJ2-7	ATSREGLAGAYEQY
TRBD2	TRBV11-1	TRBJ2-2	ASSSSHAGGPGNTGELF
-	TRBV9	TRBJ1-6	ASSVDAGNSPLH
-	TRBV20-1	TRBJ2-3	SAALGVASTDTQY
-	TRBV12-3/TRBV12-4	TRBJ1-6	ASSLGQNNSPLH
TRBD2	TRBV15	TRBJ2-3	ATSRASGQRTDTQY
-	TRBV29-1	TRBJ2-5	SVEDLGRETQY
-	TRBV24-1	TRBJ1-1	ATSDPTDTEAF
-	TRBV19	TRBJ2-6	ASSREYSGANVLT
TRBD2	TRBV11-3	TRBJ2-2	ASSLERTSGDTGELF
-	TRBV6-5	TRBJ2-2	ASSYQGTVKGGSTGELF